These 28 T cell receptor beta chains share one sample of origin, sequenced in a study of CD8 T cells in ankylosing spondylitis (dated by TCRdb to about 2017). Library construction relied on 5' RACE. Sequencing took place on an Illumina HiSeq 2500. TCRdb handled the public reads itself, with Q25 trimming in fastp and clone calling in MiXCR, and kept productive beta chains. Each entry merges the rows of one CDR3 protein and shows their most common DNA and genes. This sample gives 25,000 to 35,000 distinct CDR3 sequences in total; about 7.2% of them show up just once. More than 9% of the sample comes from the top ten. The sample consisted of blood, either unsorted or a sorted T cell fraction (not recorded which). Receptor source: a male donor with ankylosing spondylitis or in good health (not recorded which).

By proportion, this clonotype is medium-sized. This sequence joins TRBV12-3 or TRBV12-4 and TRBJ1-3; D gene unclear. This CDR3 spans 14 amino acids. The V end lost 6 bases, the J end lost 0 bases, and 9 bases lay between the germline ends. CDR3 bases: TGTGCCAGCAGCATCACCCCCTCTGGAAACACCATATATTTT. This translates into CASSITPSGNTIYF.

This clonotype was observed at least ten times. The gene calls are TRBV11-2 and TRBJ2-1; no clear D gene. V lost 0 bases to trimming and J lost 8 bases, with 20 bases between them. CDR3 length: 17 residues. CDR1 and CDR2 from the germline V gene are SGHAT and FQNNGV. This CDR3 is CASSLDGVARAEYEQFF. CDR3 sequence (DNA): TGTGCCAGCAGCTTAGACGGTGTCGCCCGGGCCGAATATGAGCAGTTCTTC.

Many counts were recorded for this clonotype. V gene TRBV24-1 combines with J gene TRBJ2-3; D not resolved. Trimming shortened V by 9 bases and J by 3 bases, and 12 bases separated the two germline ends. The CDR3 totals 13 residues. CDR1 is KGHDR and CDR2 is SFDVKD in the germline V gene. Written as DNA, the CDR3 is TGTGCCACCTCGGGTTCTCCGACAGATACGCAGTATTTT. It codes for CATSGSPTDTQYF.

This rearrangement joins TRBV18 to TRBJ1-6; D gene ambiguous. With 6 bases removed from V and 7 bases from J, the gap between germline ends came to 16 bases. Looked up from germline, CDR1 is KGHSH and CDR2 is LQKENI. The CDR3 sequence is 15 residues long. DNA of the CDR3: TGTGCCAGCTCCCCCAGGTGGGAAAGGAATTCACCCCTCCACTTT. This sequence encodes CASSPRWERNSPLHF.

This clonotype has ten or more counts. The CDR3 sequence is CASSAGTSGTDTQYF. The CDR3 DNA reads TGTGCCAGCAGCGCCGGGACTAGCGGCACAGATACGCAGTATTTT. This chain joins TRBV2 and TRBJ2-3; 10 bases are a match to TRBD2. Germline V CDR1 and CDR2: SNHLY, FYNNEI. J lost 1 base, V lost 6 bases, and 4 bases had no gene match. The CDR3 extends over 15 amino acids.

This clonotype has a count of ten or more. The chain combines TRBV6-1 with TRBJ2-5; 9 bases align to TRBD2. Trimming cost V 7 bases and J 6 bases; bases outside gene matches: 9. This CDR3 region has 14 residues. CDR1 MNHNS and CDR2 SASEGT come from the germline V gene. CDR3 region: CASTSSGRGKTQYF. Here the CDR3 DNA reads TGTGCCAGCACCAGTAGCGGGAGAGGAAAGACCCAGTACTTC.

This clonotype was observed at least ten times. The chain uses TRBV5-1 and TRBJ2-3; 10 nucleotides match TRBD1. V shed 4 bases and J 4 bases; nucleotides not matched to a gene: 6. The CDR3 extends over 15 amino acids. Germline lookup yields CDR1 SGHRS and CDR2 YFSETQ. DNA for the CDR3: TGCGCCAGCAGCAACCGGGACAGGGGAGCAGATACGCAGTATTTT. This sequence encodes CASSNRDRGADTQYF. Together with reference TRBV5-1 and TRBJ2-3, the CDR3 gives the full variable domain: KAGVTQTPRYLIKTRGQQVTLSCSPISGHRSVSWYQQTPGQGLQFLFEYFSETQRNKGNFPGRFSGRQFSNSRSEMNVSTLELGDSALYLCASSNRDRGADTQYFGPGTRLTVL.

There are many counts of this clonotype. CDR3 DNA sequence: TGTGCCAGCACCAGGACTAGCGGCCGGTACGAGCAGTACTTC. Amino acid sequence: CASTRTSGRYEQYF. The chain recombines TRBV12-3 or TRBV12-4 with TRBJ2-7; 10 bases agree with TRBD2. V lost 7 bases, J lost 4 bases, and 7 bases stayed unmatched. The CDR3 sequence is 14 residues long.

This clonotype has at least ten counts. This chain uses TRBV19 with TRBJ2-7; D is unresolved. Trimming shortened V by 4 bases and J by 6 bases, and 13 bases separated the two germline ends. Looked up from germline, CDR1 is LNHDA and CDR2 is SQIVND (reference sequence). The CDR3 extends over 13 amino acids. CDR3 sequence reads: CASSTSQPGEQYF. CDR3 nucleotide sequence: TGTGCCAGTAGTACTTCCCAGCCCGGCGAGCAGTACTTC.

This clonotype was seen at least ten times. The rearrangement links TRBV5-1 to TRBJ2-7; 16 positions match TRBD2. J gave up 7 bases and V 4 bases, and 8 bases lay outside the gene matches. CDR1 SGHRS and CDR2 YFSETQ come from the germline V gene. This CDR3 is 16 amino acids long. CDR3 bases: TGCGCCAGCAGCACGGGACTAGCGGGAGGGCCGAGGGAGCAGTACTTC. Translation: CASSTGLAGGPREQYF.

The chain uses TRBV28 and TRBJ2-5, with D possibly TRBD2 on 5 matching bases. V was cut by 5 bases and J by 5 bases, with 15 bases left in between. From germline, CDR1 is MDHEN and CDR2 SYDVKM. The CDR3 totals 14 residues. CDR3 residues: CASSPEYRGETQYF. The CDR3 region has the DNA TGTGCCAGCAGTCCCGAATATAGAGGGGAGACCCAGTACTTC.

This clonotype was seen ten or more times. The chain carries TRBV3-1 and TRBJ2-1; 7 bases are shared with TRBD2. There are 16 residues in the CDR3. Germline V gene lookup returns CDR1 LGHDT and CDR2 YNNKEL (reference sequence). The V gene end was trimmed by 5 bases and the J gene end by 3 bases; junction bases not matched to a gene: 10. CDR3 amino acids: CASSSNPGLLYNEQFF. The CDR3 DNA is TGTGCCAGCAGCTCAAATCCGGGACTACTCTACAATGAGCAGTTCTTC.

This clonotype was seen at least ten times. This chain's CDR3 is CASSQRIQETQYF. The CDR3 nucleotides are TGTGCCAGCAGCCAACGGATACAAGAGACCCAGTACTTC. The chain carries TRBV3-1 and TRBJ2-5; D ambiguous. CDR1 is LGHDT and CDR2 is YNNKEL in the germline V gene (reference sequence). V was clipped by 2 bases and J by 2 bases, with 6 bases between them. This CDR3 contains 13 residues.

This clonotype was recorded many times. This CDR3 reads CASSALRDRNFNEQYF. The CDR3 nucleotides are TGCGCCAGCAGCGCTCTTCGGGACAGAAATTTTAACGAGCAGTACTTC. The V gene is TRBV5-1, the J gene TRBJ2-7; TRBD1 aligns across 7 bases. V lost 4 bases to trimming and J lost 5 bases; unmatched junction nucleotides: 15. The germline CDR1 and CDR2 sequences are SGHRS and YFSETQ. The CDR3 length is 16 residues.

The chain carries TRBV10-3 and TRBJ1-1; TRBD1 matches at 9 bases. Germline trimming cut 6 bases from V and 4 bases from J; bases unmatched to any gene: 9. CDR1 and CDR2 from the germline V gene are ENHRY and SYGVKD. CDR3 length equals 15 residues. The CDR3 loop is CAIRKTGGSTTEAFF. The CDR3, as DNA: TGTGCCATCAGGAAAACAGGGGGCTCTACCACTGAAGCTTTCTTT.

This clonotype is labeled medium-sized. This chain links TRBV10-3 with TRBJ2-5, with 7 positions matching TRBD1. The junction had 2 bases not matched to a gene; V was cut back by 8 bases and J by 5 bases. The CDR3 length is 11 residues. From germline, CDR1 is ENHRY and CDR2 SYGVKD. For the CDR3, the DNA is TGTGCCATCCAACAGGGGGAGACCCAGTACTTC. It translates to CAIQQGETQYF.

This clonotype appeared many times. The rearrangement links TRBV29-1 to TRBJ2-1, with D maybe TRBD2 (6 bases). Germline CDR1 is SQVTM and CDR2 is ANQGSEA. Trimming stripped 0 bases from V and 3 bases from J, with 9 bases between. The length of the CDR3 is 14 residues. Here the CDR3 DNA reads TGCAGCGTTGAAGATATGGGGGGCTACAATGAGCAGTTCTTC. It codes for CSVEDMGGYNEQFF.

This clonotype has a count of ten or more. The chain carries TRBV19 and TRBJ2-5; 10 positions agree with TRBD2. J lost 1 base, V lost 6 bases, and 2 bases had no gene match. This CDR3 has 14 amino acids. CDR1 and CDR2 (germline): LNHDA, SQIVND (reference sequence). CDR3 bases: TGTGCCAGTAGGGGACTAGCGAGCCAAGAGACCCAGTACTTC. Translation: CASRGLASQETQYF. The full variable domain, completed using reference TRBV19 and TRBJ2-5, is DGGITQSPKYLFRKEGQNVTLSCEQNLNHDAMYWYRQDPGQGLRLIYYSQIVNDFQKGDIAEGYSVSREKKESFPLTVTSAQKNPTAFYLCASRGLASQETQYFGPGTRLLVL.

This clonotype was observed many times. The chain has TRBV29-1 and TRBJ2-7; D may be TRBD1 (6 bases). Trimming took off 3 bases at V and 6 bases at J, with 12 bases between the two ends. The length of the CDR3 is 12 residues. Per germline, CDR1 SQVTM and CDR2 ANQGSEA. The CDR3, as DNA: TGCAGCGTTGAGGGGGCGAGAGGCGAGCAGTACTTC. It translates to CSVEGARGEQYF.

This clonotype showed up many times. The chain recombines TRBV7-2 with TRBJ2-1; TRBD2 matches at 10 bases. Germline V gene lookup returns CDR1 SGHTA and CDR2 FQGNSA. V lost 3 bases to trimming and J lost 2 bases; unmatched junction nucleotides: 7. CDR3 length equals 17 residues. CDR3 bases: TGTGCCAGCAGCTTCCAAGCGGGAGGGCCCCCCTACAATGAGCAGTTCTTC. This encodes CASSFQAGGPPYNEQFF. Full variable domain (missing parts from reference TRBV7-2 and TRBJ2-1): GAGVSQSPSNKVTEKGKDVELRCDPISGHTALYWYRQSLGQGLEFLIYFQGNSAPDKSGLPSDRFSAERTGGSVSTLTIQRTQQEDSAVYLCASSFQAGGPPYNEQFFGPGTRLTVL.

The table lists this clonotype with many counts. This chain joins TRBV12-5 and TRBJ2-1, with TRBD1 matching over 8 bases. Germline loops: CDR1 LGHNT, CDR2 FRNRAP. This CDR3 has 16 residues. J lost 4 bases, V lost 7 bases, and 12 bases had no gene match. The CDR3 DNA reads as TGTGCTAGTGTCTCCCTGGGACAGGCCCGTTACAATGAGCAGTTCTTC. This translates into CASVSLGQARYNEQFF. Based on the CDR3 plus reference TRBV12-5 and TRBJ2-1, the full variable domain is DARVTQTPRHKVTEMGQEVTMRCQPILGHNTVFWYRQTMMQGLELLAYFRNRAPLDDSGMPKDRFSAEMPDATLATLKIQPSEPRDSAVYFCASVSLGQARYNEQFFGPGTRLTVL.

The table lists this clonotype with a few counts. The chain carries TRBV20-1 and TRBJ2-2, with TRBD2 matching 7 bases. The length of the CDR3 is 15 residues. The V gene's germline CDR1 is DFQATT and CDR2 SNEGSKA (reference sequence). The trim removed 3 bases at V and 6 bases at J, leaving 10 bases unmatched. CDR3 nucleotides: TGCAGTGCTAGGAGGGCGGGAGAGGGGTCCGGGGAGCTGTTTTTT. It encodes CSARRAGEGSGELFF.

This clonotype was seen repeatedly, ten times or more. The rearrangement joins TRBV20-1 to TRBJ2-7; 8 positions match TRBD1. After removal of 5 bases from V and 2 bases from J, the junction contained 17 bases not matched to a gene. CDR1 and CDR2 from the germline V gene are DFQATT and SNEGSKA (reference sequence). CDR3 length: 17 amino acids. In nucleotides, the CDR3 is TGCAGTGCTCCCGAAGTACTTGCCGGGACAGGCACCTACGAGCAGTACTTC. Translated, it gives CSAPEVLAGTGTYEQYF.

This clonotype was picked up many times. The chain uses TRBV20-1 and TRBJ1-5; perhaps TRBD1 as D (5 bases). The CDR3 consists of 14 residues. Germline CDR1 DFQATT, CDR2 SNEGSKA (reference sequence). The V gene lost 5 bases and the J gene lost 4 bases, with 15 bases spanning the gap. The CDR3 DNA is TGCAGTGCTCACTCCGGGGCCCCGAATCAGCCCCAGCATTTT. Translation: CSAHSGAPNQPQHF.

This clonotype appeared many times. The chain joins TRBV15 to TRBJ2-1, with 9 positions matching TRBD1. This CDR3 has 15 amino acids. Germline lookup yields CDR1 LNHNV and CDR2 YYDKDF (reference sequence). With 3 bases clipped from V and 7 bases from J, the junction kept 7 bases outside the gene matches. CDR3 region: CATSREQGAYNEQFF. The CDR3 region has the DNA TGTGCCACCAGCAGGGAACAGGGGGCTTATAATGAGCAGTTCTTC.

This clonotype has at least ten counts. V usage is TRBV12-3 or TRBV12-4 and J usage is TRBJ2-7; 9 nucleotides agree with TRBD1. CDR3 length equals 14 residues. Trimming took 5 bases from V and 7 from J; bases not matched to a gene: 9. CDR3 nucleotides: TGTGCCAGCAGTCCTACGGGGACAGGGAGGGAGCAGTACTTC. Its protein is CASSPTGTGREQYF.

There are a few counts of this clonotype. The chain employs TRBV28 and TRBJ2-4; D is undetermined. CDR1 and CDR2 (germline): MDHEN, SYDVKM. The CDR3 is 14 residues long. Trimming removed 9 bases at V and 0 bases at J, with 12 bases between. The CDR3 loop is CASDSSLAKNIQYF. CDR3 DNA: TGTGCCAGTGATTCCTCACTAGCCAAAAACATTCAGTACTTC.

This chain connects TRBV29-1 to TRBJ1-5; D is undetermined. The V gene lost 7 bases and the J gene lost 7 bases, with 17 bases spanning the gap. This CDR3 spans 13 amino acids. CDR1 is SQVTM and CDR2 is ANQGSEA in the germline V gene. This chain's CDR3 is CSAKGQADQPQHF. The DNA for the CDR3 is TGCAGCGCCAAAGGTCAGGCTGACCAGCCCCAGCATTTT.